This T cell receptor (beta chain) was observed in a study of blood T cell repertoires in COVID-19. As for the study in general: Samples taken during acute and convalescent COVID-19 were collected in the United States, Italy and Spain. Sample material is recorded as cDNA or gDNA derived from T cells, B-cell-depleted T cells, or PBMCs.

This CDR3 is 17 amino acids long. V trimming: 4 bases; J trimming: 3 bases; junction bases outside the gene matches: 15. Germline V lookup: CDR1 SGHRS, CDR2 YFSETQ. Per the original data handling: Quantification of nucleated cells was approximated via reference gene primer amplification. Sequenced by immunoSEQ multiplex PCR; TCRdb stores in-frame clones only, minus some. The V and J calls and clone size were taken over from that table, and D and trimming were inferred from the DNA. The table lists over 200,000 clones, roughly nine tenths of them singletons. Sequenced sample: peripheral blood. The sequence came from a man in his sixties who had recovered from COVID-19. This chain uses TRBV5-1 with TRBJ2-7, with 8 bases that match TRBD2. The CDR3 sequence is CASSPGGMGAGIYEQYF. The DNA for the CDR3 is TGCGCCAGCAGCCCGGGGGGGATGGGAGCGGGAATCTACGAGCAGTACTTC. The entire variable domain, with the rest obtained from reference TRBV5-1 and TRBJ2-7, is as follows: KAGVTQTPRYLIKTRGQQVTLSCSPISGHRSVSWYQQTPGQGLQFLFEYFSETQRNKGNFPGRFSGRQFSNSRSEMNVSTLELGDSALYLCASSPGGMGAGIYEQYFGPGTRLTVT.